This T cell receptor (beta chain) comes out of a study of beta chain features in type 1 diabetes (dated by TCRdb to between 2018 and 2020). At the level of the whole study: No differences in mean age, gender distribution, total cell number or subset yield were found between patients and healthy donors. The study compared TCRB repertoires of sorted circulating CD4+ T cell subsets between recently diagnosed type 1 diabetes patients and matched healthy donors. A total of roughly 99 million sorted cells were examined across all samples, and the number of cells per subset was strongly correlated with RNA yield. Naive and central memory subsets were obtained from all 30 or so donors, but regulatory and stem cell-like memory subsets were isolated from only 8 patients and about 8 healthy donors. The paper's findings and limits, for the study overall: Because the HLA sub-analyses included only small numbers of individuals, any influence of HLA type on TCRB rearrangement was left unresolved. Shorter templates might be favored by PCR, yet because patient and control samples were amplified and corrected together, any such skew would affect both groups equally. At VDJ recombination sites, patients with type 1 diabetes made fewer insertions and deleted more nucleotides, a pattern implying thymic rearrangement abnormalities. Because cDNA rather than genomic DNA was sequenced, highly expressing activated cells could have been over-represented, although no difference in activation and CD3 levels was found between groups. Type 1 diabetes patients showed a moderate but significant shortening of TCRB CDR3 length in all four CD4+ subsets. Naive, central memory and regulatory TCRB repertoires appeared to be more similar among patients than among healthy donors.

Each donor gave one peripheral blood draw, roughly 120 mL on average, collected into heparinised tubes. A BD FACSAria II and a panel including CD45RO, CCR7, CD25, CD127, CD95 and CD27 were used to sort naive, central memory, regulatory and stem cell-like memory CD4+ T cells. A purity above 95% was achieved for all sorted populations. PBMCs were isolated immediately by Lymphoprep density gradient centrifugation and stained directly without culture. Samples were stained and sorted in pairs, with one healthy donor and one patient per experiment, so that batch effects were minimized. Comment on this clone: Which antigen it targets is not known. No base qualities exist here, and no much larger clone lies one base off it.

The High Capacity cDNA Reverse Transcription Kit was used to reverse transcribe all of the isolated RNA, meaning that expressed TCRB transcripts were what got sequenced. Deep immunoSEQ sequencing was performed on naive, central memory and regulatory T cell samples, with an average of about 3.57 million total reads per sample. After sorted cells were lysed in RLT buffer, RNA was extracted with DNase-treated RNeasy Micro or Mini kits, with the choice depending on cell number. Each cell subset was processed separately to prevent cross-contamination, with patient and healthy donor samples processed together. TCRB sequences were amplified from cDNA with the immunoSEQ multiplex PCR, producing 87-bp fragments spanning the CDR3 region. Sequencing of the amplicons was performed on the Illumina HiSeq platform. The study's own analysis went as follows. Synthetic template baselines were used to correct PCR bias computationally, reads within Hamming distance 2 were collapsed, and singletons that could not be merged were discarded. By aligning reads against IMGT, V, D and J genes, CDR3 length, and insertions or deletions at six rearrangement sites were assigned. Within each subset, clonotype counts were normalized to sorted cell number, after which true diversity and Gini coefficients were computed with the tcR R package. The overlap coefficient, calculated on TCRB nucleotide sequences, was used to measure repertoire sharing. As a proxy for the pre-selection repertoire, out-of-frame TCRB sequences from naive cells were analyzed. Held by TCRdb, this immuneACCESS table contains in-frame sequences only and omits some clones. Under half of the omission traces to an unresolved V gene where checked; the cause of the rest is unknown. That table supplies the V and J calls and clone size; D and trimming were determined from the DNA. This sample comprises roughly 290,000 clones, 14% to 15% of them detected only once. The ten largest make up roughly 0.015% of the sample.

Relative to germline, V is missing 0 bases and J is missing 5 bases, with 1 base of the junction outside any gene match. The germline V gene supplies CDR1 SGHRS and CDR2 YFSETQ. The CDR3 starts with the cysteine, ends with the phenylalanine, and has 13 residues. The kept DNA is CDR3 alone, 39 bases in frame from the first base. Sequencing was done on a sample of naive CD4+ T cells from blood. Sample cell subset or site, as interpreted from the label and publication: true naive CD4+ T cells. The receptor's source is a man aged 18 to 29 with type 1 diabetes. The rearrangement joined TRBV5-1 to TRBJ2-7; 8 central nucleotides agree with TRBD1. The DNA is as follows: TGCGCCAGCAGCTTGGCAGGGGGCCACGAGCAGTACTTC. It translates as CASSLAGGHEQYF.